This TCR beta chain was captured in a study of Ad26.COV2.S vaccination and SARS-CoV-2 variants. The overall study: Donor was one of the participants in the Ad26.COV2.S arm of the COV1001 trial. Ad26.COV2.S was injected intramuscularly once or twice, 56 days apart. Study-wide findings and caveats: Compared with placebo recipients, vaccine recipients had higher spike-specific TCR breadth. Possible underestimation of total T cell responses by the TCR breadth and depth analyses was noted.

The method was immunoSEQ multiplex PCR; TCRdb's version includes in-frame clones alone and lacks a portion of them. The repertoire holds about 320,000 clones, 90% seen once, with about 5% in the top ten. This clone was seen a few times. Its antigen is unidentified. Treatment in this sample: roughly 19 received Ad26.COV2.S at low or high dose, single or two shots; about 5 received placebo; per-sample allocation not given. Following the first vaccine or placebo injection, samples were taken on day 63. This CDR3 comprises 15 residues. V was clipped by 5 bases and J by 0 bases, with 14 bases between them. The germline CDR1 and CDR2 sequences are SGHTA and FQGNSA.

The starting material was peripheral blood, obtained in a trial of Ad26.COV2.S vaccine versus placebo. The rearrangement links TRBV7-2 to TRBJ2-7; D is ambiguous. The receptor was isolated from a person between 18 and 59 years old who received the Ad26.COV2.S COVID-19 vaccine or a placebo. CDR3 sequence (DNA): TGTGCCAGCAGCACGGGTCCTGGGATCTCCTACGAGCAGTACTTC. Translating gives CASSTGPGISYEQYF.